The 32 T cell receptor beta chains below were found in one sample sequenced in a study of graft-versus-host responses after intestinal transplantation. Assay: immunoSEQ multiplex PCR; the TCRdb copy retains only in-frame clones and omits some. The sample shows about 16,000 clones, 85% to 95% of them seen only once. Sample: PBMCs, taken 23 days after intestinal transplant. Receptors were obtained from a human patient who received an intestinal transplant, so some T cells may come from the graft donor.

V and J are TRBV19 and TRBJ2-7, with 12 bases that match TRBD2. The V gene end was trimmed by 5 bases and the J gene end by 3 bases; junction bases not matched to a gene: 2. Germline CDR1 and CDR2: LNHDA and SQIVND (reference sequence). The CDR3 is 14 amino acids. CDR3 DNA sequence: TGTGCCAGTAGTCTAGCGGGAGGGGGCTACGAGCAGTACTTC. As protein: CASSLAGGGYEQYF.

The V call is TRBV7-6, the J call TRBJ2-3; D may be TRBD2 (5 bases). The CDR3 sequence is 14 residues long. V lost 6 bases, J lost 1 base, and 11 bases lay in between. Germline CDR1 SGHVS, CDR2 FNYEAQ. The CDR3 sequence: CASSPRGGTDTQYF. The CDR3 nucleotides read TGTGCCAGCAGTCCCCGGGGAGGCACAGATACGCAGTATTTT. Full variable domain (rest looked up from reference TRBV7-6 and TRBJ2-3): GAGVSQSPRYKVTKRGQDVALRCDPISGHVSLYWYRQALGQGPEFLTYFNYEAQQDKSGLPNDRFSAERPEGSISTLTIQRTEQRDSAMYRCASSPRGGTDTQYFGPGTRLTVL.

The rearrangement uses TRBV6-5 and TRBJ1-5; D ambiguous. The length of the CDR3 is 14 residues. Germline loops: CDR1 MNHEY, CDR2 SVGAGI. V lost 2 bases and J lost 0, with 5 bases in between. Written as DNA, the CDR3 is TGTGCCAGCAGTTACGGTCGTAGCAATCAGCCCCAGCATTTT. It is translated as CASSYGRSNQPQHF.

J is TRBJ2-7 and V is TRBV7-2; TRBD1 is a possible D gene (6 bases). The germline V gene encodes CDR1 SGHTA and CDR2 FQGNSA. CDR3 length: 13 amino acids. The V and J ends lost 2 bases and 4 bases respectively, with 9 bases between them. The DNA for the CDR3 is TGTGCCAGCAGCTTACGTCAGGGGTACGAGCAGTACTTC. This codes for CASSLRQGYEQYF.

This chain connects TRBV27 to TRBJ1-2; D remains unclear. Germline loops: CDR1 MNHEY, CDR2 SMNVEV (reference sequence). The V end was cut by 2 bases, the J end by 0 bases, with 4 bases between. This CDR3 is 13 amino acids long. The CDR3 DNA follows: TGTGCCAGCAGTTTACAGGCTAACTATGGCTACACCTTC. This encodes CASSLQANYGYTF.

This clone was picked up one time. V gene TRBV12-5 combines with J gene TRBJ2-1, with 8 bases identical to TRBD2. Germline V lookup: CDR1 LGHNT, CDR2 FRNRAP. V lost 7 bases to trimming and J lost 6 bases; unmatched junction nucleotides: 8. The CDR3 runs 14 residues. Written as DNA, the CDR3 is TGTGCTAGTGTTTGGGCGGGAGGAACCAATGAGCAGTTCTTC. It yields the protein CASVWAGGTNEQFF.

The J gene is TRBJ1-4, the V gene TRBV7-9; tentatively, D is TRBD1 (5 bases). The CDR3 has 12 residues. Trimming stripped 8 bases from V and 8 bases from J, with 12 bases between. Per germline, CDR1 SEHNR and CDR2 FQNEAQ (reference sequence). CDR3 protein: CASGQGGEKLFF. For the CDR3, the DNA is TGTGCCAGCGGGCAGGGCGGCGAAAAACTGTTTTTT.

V is TRBV5-8 and J is TRBJ1-1; D possibly corresponds to TRBD1 (5 bases). Germline CDR1 and CDR2: SGHTS and YDEGEE. The V and J ends lost 2 bases and 8 bases respectively, with 13 bases between them. CDR3 length: 13 amino acids. CDR3 in DNA: TGTGCCAGCAGCTTCGGGGGAATCCGAGAAGCTTTCTTT. Its translation: CASSFGGIREAFF.

The V and J genes are TRBV4-3 and TRBJ2-3; D call uncertain. CDR1 LGHNA and CDR2 YSLEER come from the germline V gene. The CDR3 is 12 amino acids. V lost 8 bases to trimming and J lost 6 bases, with 12 bases between them. The CDR3 coding sequence is TGCGCCAGCGGTATAGGATGGGATACGCAGTATTTT. It encodes CASGIGWDTQYF.

The CDR3: CASSLPENEQFF. CDR3 DNA: TGTGCCAGCAGTTTACCGGAAAATGAGCAGTTCTTC. The chain joins TRBV28 to TRBJ2-1; no clear D. Germline-derived CDR1 and CDR2 are MDHEN and SYDVKM. There are 12 residues in the CDR3. Trimming stripped 2 bases from V and 7 bases from J, with 6 bases between. Based on the CDR3 plus reference TRBV28 and TRBJ2-1, the full variable domain is DVKVTQSSRYLVKRTGEKVFLECVQDMDHENMFWYRQDPGLGLRLIYFSYDVKMKEKGDIPEGYSVSREKKERFSLILESASTNQTSMYLCASSLPENEQFFGPGTRLTVL.

CDR3 nucleotides: TGTGCCAGCAGCCTACTATCGGGACAGGGGAACACCGGGGAGCTGTTTTTT. This codes for CASSLLSGQGNTGELFF. The rearrangement links TRBV7-8 to TRBJ2-2; 9 bases map to TRBD1. Trimming at V came to 5 bases and at J to 1 base, leaving 8 bases not matched to a gene. The CDR3 has 17 residues. In germline, CDR1 is SGHVS, CDR2 FQNEAQ. Full variable domain (missing parts from reference TRBV7-8 and TRBJ2-2): GAGVSQSPRYKVAKRGQDVALRCDPISGHVSLFWYQQALGQGPEFLTYFQNEAQLDKSGLPSDRFFAERPEGSVSTLKIQRTQQEDSAVYLCASSLLSGQGNTGELFFGEGSRLTVL.

The J gene is TRBJ1-1, the V gene TRBV7-9; TRBD1 is a possible D gene (6 bases). In germline, CDR1 is SEHNR, CDR2 FQNEAQ (reference sequence). Trimming cost V 5 bases and J 4 bases, with 14 bases left between them. This CDR3 has 14 residues. CDR3 sequence: CASSRGAGATEAFF. CDR3 DNA: TGTGCCAGCAGCCGAGGGGCGGGGGCCACTGAAGCTTTCTTT.

This chain uses TRBV7-3 with TRBJ2-2; D gene uncertain. This CDR3 region has 12 residues. Trimming shortened V by 3 bases and J by 7 bases, and 6 bases separated the two germline ends. Germline assignment: CDR1 SGHTA and CDR2 FQGTGA. The CDR3 sequence: CASSFRGGELFF. CDR3 DNA sequence: TGTGCCAGCAGCTTTCGAGGCGGGGAGCTGTTTTTT. The whole variable domain, filled in from reference TRBV7-3 and TRBJ2-2, reads GAGVSQTPSNKVTEKGKYVELRCDPISGHTALYWYRQSLGQGPEFLIYFQGTGAADDSGLPNDRFFAVRPEGSVSTLKIQRTERGDSAVYLCASSFRGGELFFGEGSRLTVL.

The gene calls are TRBV5-4 and TRBJ1-2; D remains unclear. Germline CDR1 reads SGHNT; CDR2 reads YYREEE (reference sequence). The CDR3 spans 16 residues. Trimming pared 7 bases from V and 4 bases from J, leaving 23 bases between. In nucleotides, the CDR3 is TGTGCCAGCGTTGCATACATACCAGGAAAGACCTATGGCTACACCTTC. Translating gives CASVAYIPGKTYGYTF.

This chain links TRBV10-2 with TRBJ2-1; D unresolved. V dropped 0 bases and J dropped 8 bases, with 2 bases sitting between them. Germline V CDR1 and CDR2: WSHSY, SAAADI. CDR3 length: 11 residues. Here the CDR3 DNA reads TGCGCCAGCAGTGAGTCGTATGAGCAGTTCTTC. Its translation: CASSESYEQFF.

The chain carries TRBV28 and TRBJ1-2, with a possible D match to TRBD1 (5 bases). This CDR3 spans 14 amino acids. V lost 10 bases and J lost 4, with 19 bases in between. Germline CDR1 and CDR2: MDHEN and SYDVKM. The chain's CDR3 is CATITQEGSYGYTF. CDR3 sequence (DNA): TGTGCCACGATTACTCAAGAGGGGAGCTATGGCTACACCTTC.

The CDR3 loop is CANPWWVADEQFF. In DNA, the CDR3 is TGTGCCAACCCCTGGTGGGTCGCTGATGAGCAGTTCTTC. V and J are TRBV9 and TRBJ2-1; D is unclear. Germline V gene sequence: CDR1 SGDLS, CDR2 YYNGEE. The CDR3 contains 13 residues. Trimming took 9 bases from V and 8 from J, leaving 18 bases between them. Based on the CDR3 plus reference TRBV9 and TRBJ2-1, the full variable domain is DSGVTQTPKHLITATGQRVTLRCSPRSGDLSVYWYQQSLDQGLQFLIQYYNGEERAKGNILERFSAQQFPDLHSELNLSSLELGDSALYFCANPWWVADEQFFGPGTRLTVL.

This chain connects TRBV5-5 to TRBJ2-6, with TRBD2 matching 7 bases. The CDR3 runs 18 residues. Looked up from germline, CDR1 is SGHKS and CDR2 is YYEKEE (reference sequence). V trimming: 6 bases; J trimming: 3 bases; junction bases outside the gene matches: 15. CDR3 nucleotides: TGTGCCAGCACCCCGGACCTAGCGGAGAAAGATGGGGCCAACGTCCTGACTTTC. Translation gives CASTPDLAEKDGANVLTF.

The chain carries TRBV2 and TRBJ2-6; D may match TRBD1 or TRBD2 (5 bases each). The germline gives CDR1 SNHLY, CDR2 FYNNEI. Trimming cost V 2 bases and J 0 bases, with 11 bases left between them. The CDR3 totals 17 residues. Here the CDR3 reads CASSERGAGSGANVLTF. For the CDR3, the DNA is TGTGCCAGCAGTGAAAGGGGAGCTGGCTCTGGGGCCAACGTCCTGACTTTC.

This clone has more than one count but fewer than ten. The chain joins TRBV6-7 to TRBJ1-6; a weak D match, TRBD1 (6 bases). Being an ORF, TRBV6-7 has a function that is uncertain. This CDR3 region has 16 residues. Trimming took 2 bases from V and 0 from J, leaving 8 bases between them. The CDR3, as DNA: TGTGCCAGCAGTTACAGGGGGAGCTCCTATAATTCACCCCTCCACTTT. It is translated as CASSYRGSSYNSPLHF.

The chain combines TRBV2 with TRBJ2-3, with TRBD1 matching 7 bases. Germline lookup yields CDR1 SNHLY and CDR2 FYNNEI. The CDR3 is made up of 15 amino acids. V was pared by 2 bases and J by 5 bases, with 7 bases of the junction left unmatched. The CDR3 region is CASSEYRQGQDTQYF. The CDR3 DNA sequence: TGTGCCAGCAGTGAATATCGACAGGGTCAAGATACGCAGTATTTT.

The gene calls are TRBV27 and TRBJ2-7, with 7 bases fitting TRBD1. This CDR3 is built from 13 residues. Looked up from germline, CDR1 is MNHEY and CDR2 is SMNVEV (reference sequence). V gave up 4 bases and J gave up 0 bases; unmatched junction bases: 0. As DNA, the CDR3 is TGTGCCAGCAGTTGGGACAGCTCCTACGAGCAGTACTTC. It yields the protein CASSWDSSYEQYF.

V is TRBV4-2 and J is TRBJ1-1, with D hard to call. The length of the CDR3 is 14 residues. Germline-derived CDR1 and CDR2 are LGHNA and YNFKEQ. V was trimmed by 3 bases and J by 6 bases, leaving 14 bases between them. For the CDR3, the DNA is TGTGCCAGCAGCCACCCTACGGGGTGGCCTGAAGCTTTCTTT. This encodes CASSHPTGWPEAFF.

V is TRBV28 and J is TRBJ2-5, with 8 bases matching TRBD1. Near its end, the DNA agrees better with TRBJ2-7, so the J call may be wrong. From germline, CDR1 is MDHEN and CDR2 SYDVKM. CDR3 length: 14 residues. The CDR3 protein is CASSHQGDRYEQYF. In DNA form, the CDR3 reads TGTGCCAGCAGCCACCAAGGGGACAGGTACGAGCAGTACTTC.

This clone was seen only once. The chain employs TRBV28 and TRBJ1-4, with D unclear. Per the germline V gene, CDR1 is MDHEN and CDR2 is SYDVKM. The CDR3 runs 15 residues. The V gene lost 2 bases and the J gene lost 4 bases, with 11 bases spanning the gap. The CDR3 DNA reads as TGTGCCAGCAGTTTACTGGCAGAAAGTAATGAAAAACTGTTTTTT. Translation gives CASSLLAESNEKLFF.

This sequence joins TRBV15 and TRBJ1-6; D is possibly TRBD1 (6 bases). Trimming took off 0 bases at V and 5 bases at J, with 8 bases between the two ends. The length of the CDR3 is 15 residues. The germline CDR1 and CDR2 sequences are LNHNV and YYDKDF (reference sequence). The DNA for the CDR3 is TGTGCCACCAGCAGAGATACAGGGAATAATTCACCCCTCCACTTT. It translates to CATSRDTGNNSPLHF. Using reference TRBV15 and TRBJ1-6 for the parts outside the CDR3, the full variable domain is DAMVIQNPRYQVTQFGKPVTLSCSQTLNHNVMYWYQQKSSQAPKLLFHYYDKDFNNEADTPDNFQSRRPNTSFCFLDIRSPGLGDTAMYLCATSRDTGNNSPLHFGNGTRLTVT.

J is TRBJ1-6 and V is TRBV27; D may be TRBD1 (5 bases). The CDR3 is made up of 15 amino acids. CDR1 MNHEY and CDR2 SMNVEV come from the germline V gene (reference sequence). The ends were cut back, 6 bases at V and 7 bases at J, with 16 bases in the middle. The DNA for the CDR3 is TGTGCCAGCAGCTTAGTGGGGCTAGCCAATTCACCCCTCCACTTT. Protein: CASSLVGLANSPLHF.

This chain connects TRBV5-5 to TRBJ2-1, with TRBD2 matching 13 bases. Germline V gene lookup returns CDR1 SGHKS and CDR2 YYEKEE (reference sequence). This CDR3 comprises 14 residues. V dropped 5 bases and J dropped 8; count of bases not matched to a gene: 4. The CDR3 nucleotides are TGTGCCAGCAGACTAGCGGGAGGGCCGTATGAGCAGTTCTTC. It specifies CASRLAGGPYEQFF.

This chain uses TRBV11-2 with TRBJ2-1; no clear D. The V gene's germline CDR1 is SGHAT and CDR2 FQNNGV. The CDR3 covers 13 residues. The ends were cut back, 3 bases at V and 8 bases at J, with 11 bases in the middle. CDR3 bases: TGTGCCAGCAGCTTTGGGTATGAGGATGAGCAGTTCTTC. Protein sequence: CASSFGYEDEQFF.

CDR3 loop: CATGQEAYEQYF. The CDR3 DNA reads as TGTGCCACCGGACAGGAAGCCTACGAGCAGTACTTC. The chain carries TRBV27 and TRBJ2-7, with TRBD1 matching over 7 bases. The germline V gene encodes CDR1 MNHEY and CDR2 SMNVEV (reference sequence). The V gene end was trimmed by 10 bases and the J gene end by 2 bases; junction bases not matched to a gene: 5. The CDR3 consists of 12 residues.

This clone was counted once. The rearrangement uses TRBV4-2 and TRBJ2-1; TRBD2 matches at 13 bases. V was pared by 1 base and J by 6 bases, with 9 bases of the junction left unmatched. Germline CDR1 and CDR2: LGHNA and YNFKEQ. The CDR3 sequence is 18 residues long. CDR3 DNA: TGTGCCAGCAGCCAAGCCCTGCCGGGACTAGCGGGACCCAATGAGCAGTTCTTC. Its translation is CASSQALPGLAGPNEQFF.

The rearrangement links TRBV27 to TRBJ2-7; 8 bases agree with TRBD2. The V gene's germline CDR1 is MNHEY and CDR2 SMNVEV (reference sequence). V shed 3 bases, J shed 2 bases, and the junction held 12 bases outside the gene matches. CDR3 length: 17 amino acids. The CDR3 DNA reads TGTGCCAGCAGTTTTGGCCCCATTTTAGCGGGGCCCTACGAGCAGTACTTC. This translates into CASSFGPILAGPYEQYF.